The 11 T cell receptor beta chains below were found in one sample sequenced in a study of T cells in localized non-small cell lung cancer. TCRdb's copy holds only in-frame clones and misses some; the assay was immunoSEQ multiplex PCR. This sample yields about 74,000 clones, of which roughly 84% are seen a single time; under 1.5% belongs to the top ten. Sample: peripheral blood, taken before any cancer treatment. These TCRs come from a female donor older than 55 with stage I lung adenocarcinoma.

The rearrangement joins TRBV6-5 to TRBJ1-1; D unresolved. Germline V lookup: CDR1 MNHEY, CDR2 SVGAGI. Trimming took off 4 bases at V and 1 base at J, with 13 bases between the two ends. This CDR3 contains 15 residues. For the CDR3, the DNA is TGTGCCAGCAGTTCTCGGTCAGCCCGGAACACTGAAGCTTTCTTT. It codes for CASSSRSARNTEAFF.

The chain has TRBV9 and TRBJ1-4; no definite D call. CDR3 length: 13 residues. Trimming took off 1 base at V and 8 bases at J, with 9 bases between the two ends. Germline V lookup: CDR1 SGDLS, CDR2 YYNGEE. CDR3 region: CASSVRSGEKLFF. The CDR3 coding sequence is TGTGCCAGCAGCGTACGTTCCGGAGAAAAACTGTTTTTT.

The J gene is TRBJ2-7, the V gene TRBV10-3; no definite D call. From germline, CDR1 is ENHRY and CDR2 SYGVKD. There are 13 residues in the CDR3. V lost 7 bases to trimming and J lost 6 bases, with 16 bases between them. The CDR3 nucleotides are TGTGCCATCACCCTGACCGTGGCCGGCGAGCAGTACTTC. Residues: CAITLTVAGEQYF.

This clone was recorded once. This chain joins TRBV30 and TRBJ1-2, with 12 bases that match TRBD1. Trimming removed 0 bases from V and 3 bases from J; junction bases left unmatched: 11. Germline CDR1 and CDR2: GTSNPN and SVGIG (reference sequence). This CDR3 contains 18 residues. The CDR3: CAWSVRGTGGGQDYGYTF. The CDR3 DNA is TGTGCCTGGAGTGTACGAGGGACAGGGGGCGGTCAGGACTATGGCTACACCTTC.

The chain employs TRBV7-8 and TRBJ1-1; D gene uncertain. From germline, CDR1 is SGHVS and CDR2 FQNEAQ. The CDR3 loop spans 16 amino acids. Trimming removed 0 bases at V and 0 bases at J, with 11 bases between. CDR3 nucleotides: TGTGCCAGCAGCTTAGCGTTACAGCCCATGAACACTGAAGCTTTCTTT. Translated: CASSLALQPMNTEAFF. The full variable domain, completed using reference TRBV7-8 and TRBJ1-1, is GAGVSQSPRYKVAKRGQDVALRCDPISGHVSLFWYQQALGQGPEFLTYFQNEAQLDKSGLPSDRFFAERPEGSVSTLKIQRTQQEDSAVYLCASSLALQPMNTEAFFGQGTRLTVV.

V is TRBV5-1 and J is TRBJ1-2; maybe TRBD1 (6 bases). The CDR3 runs to 15 residues. Trimming removed 5 bases at V and 8 bases at J, with 22 bases between. The germline gives CDR1 SGHRS, CDR2 YFSETQ. CDR3 DNA sequence: TGCGCCAGCAGTCCGAACCCTAACAGGGTAGACGGCTACACCTTC. Protein product: CASSPNPNRVDGYTF.

The chain uses TRBV28 and TRBJ1-2; TRBD1 is a possible D gene (5 bases). Trimming pared 5 bases from V and 11 bases from J, leaving 18 bases between. The CDR3 extends over 13 amino acids. Germline V lookup: CDR1 MDHEN, CDR2 SYDVKM. This chain's CDR3 is CASSNPQGARYTF. The DNA of the CDR3 is TGTGCCAGCAGTAACCCACAAGGGGCTCGGTACACCTTC.

Only one count was recorded for this clone. The gene calls are TRBV7-3 and TRBJ2-5; D is uncertain. Germline V gene sequence: CDR1 SGHTA, CDR2 FQGTGA. This CDR3 is built from 13 residues. V was trimmed by 2 bases and J by 4 bases, leaving 8 bases between them. This chain's CDR3 is CASSLGVRETQYF. DNA of the CDR3: TGTGCCAGCAGCTTAGGGGTCCGAGAGACCCAGTACTTC.

A note on this clone: A junction boundary mismatches the germline segment, possibly from a read error. The chain carries TRBV7-9 and TRBJ1-2, with a possible D match to TRBD1 (6 bases). CDR1 and CDR2 (germline): SEHNR, FQNEAQ (reference sequence). The CDR3 totals 13 residues. The CDR3 region is CAGSPGQLNPATF. CDR3 sequence (DNA): TGTGCCGGCAGCCCCGGACAGCTAAACCCGGCCACCTTC.

The V and J genes are TRBV5-6 and TRBJ1-1; no clear D gene. V gave up 0 bases and J gave up 1 base, with 10 bases separating them. The germline V gene has CDR1 SGHDT and CDR2 YYEEEE. The CDR3 consists of 15 residues. As DNA, the CDR3 is TGTGCCAGCAGCTTGGTAGGACGGGAGAACACTGAAGCTTTCTTT. It codes for CASSLVGRENTEAFF.

The V gene is TRBV9, the J gene TRBJ2-1; 13 nucleotides match TRBD2. Germline CDR1 reads SGDLS; CDR2 reads YYNGEE. This CDR3 is 20 amino acids long. The trim removed 2 bases at V and 4 bases at J, leaving 15 bases unmatched. CDR3 DNA sequence: TGTGCCAGCAGCGTCCAAGGACTAGCGGGGGCCACTTTTAATTACAATGAGCAGTTCTTC. Translation: CASSVQGLAGATFNYNEQFF.